The rows below give T cell receptor beta chains drawn from one sample of a study of shared clonotypes between healthy human individuals. Clones were read by immunoSEQ multiplex PCR, and TCRdb kept only the in-frame ones, dropping some. The data hold around 550,000 clones, with 90% to 97% observed a single time. Specimen: naive CD4+ T cells sorted from blood. The source is a woman in her 30s in good health. The CDR3 runs from the conserved cysteine through the conserved F or W. D genes are given only for firm matches. Only some rows state a clone size, as once, few, many or a class for expanded clones.

>TRBV29-1|13|TRBJ2-7|TRBD1|NA
CSVDGQGPYEQYF
TGCAGCGTTGATGGACAGGGTCCCTACGAGCAGTACTTC
>TRBV9|11|TRBJ2-3|NA|NA
CASSVEGTQYF
TGTGCCAGCAGCGTAGAGGGTACGCAGTATTTT
>TRBV18|16|TRBJ1-5|TRBD1|NA
CASSPNSGTGGQPQHF
TGTGCCAGCTCACCAAACTCCGGGACAGGTGGGCAGCCCCAGCATTTT
>TRBV4-2|14|TRBJ2-5|NA|NA
CASSVRGVEETQYF
TGTGCCAGCAGCGTCAGAGGGGTGGAAGAGACCCAGTACTTC
>TRBV11-3|15|TRBJ2-7|TRBD2|NA
CASSLSSGRAYEQYF
TGTGCCAGCAGCTTATCTAGCGGGAGGGCCTACGAGCAGTACTTC
>TRBV5-1|14|TRBJ2-5|NA|NA
CASSSTGPPETQYF
TGCGCCAGCAGCTCAACAGGGCCCCCAGAGACCCAGTACTTC
>TRBV27|14|TRBJ2-7|NA|NA
CASTRTGSSYEQYF
TGTGCCAGCACACGGACGGGGAGCTCCTACGAGCAGTACTTC
>TRBV19|11|TRBJ1-5|NA|few
CASGLNQPQHF
TGTGCCAGTGGATTAAATCAGCCCCAGCATTTT
>TRBV11-2|15|TRBJ2-5|NA|NA
CASSSKGGGRETQYF
TGTGCCAGCAGCTCCAAAGGCGGGGGCCGTGAGACCCAGTACTTC
>TRBV5-1|14|TRBJ2-4|NA|NA
CASSPLGGENIQYF
TGCGCCAGCAGCCCCCTGGGGGGAGAAAACATTCAGTACTTC
>TRBV27|15|TRBJ2-5|TRBD2|once
CASRAAAGVRETQYF
TGTGCCAGCAGAGCCGCAGCGGGAGTAAGGGAGACCCAGTACTTC
>TRBV28|14|TRBJ1-5|NA|NA
CASSLGHLNQPQHF
TGTGCCAGCAGCCTGGGACACCTCAATCAGCCCCAGCATTTT
>TRBV6-6|14|TRBJ2-4|NA|NA
CASSYSSPVGIQYF
TGTGCCAGCAGTTACTCGTCACCAGTTGGGATTCAGTACTTC
>TRBV19|16|TRBJ2-7|NA|NA
CASSIRRQGGSYEQYF
TGTGCCAGTAGCATCAGGCGCCAGGGGGGGTCCTACGAGCAGTACTTC
>TRBV2|14|TRBJ2-7|TRBD2|NA
CASSGSGTSGSRDF
TGTGCCAGCAGTGGGTCCGGGACTAGCGGGAGCAGGGACTTC
>TRBV10-3|17|TRBJ2-2|TRBD2|NA
CAISERGSGSNTGELFF
TGTGCCATCAGTGAGAGGGGTAGCGGGAGTAACACCGGGGAGCTGTTTTTT
>TRBV5-8|17|TRBJ1-1|NA|NA
CASRTDWGVPVPTEAFF
TGTGCCAGCAGGACGGACTGGGGAGTACCGGTTCCCACTGAAGCTTTCTTT
>TRBV6-5|15|TRBJ2-7|NA|NA
CASSYPLGSSYEQYF
TGTGCCAGCAGTTACCCCCTGGGGAGCTCCTACGAGCAGTACTTC
>TRBV18|17|TRBJ2-3|TRBD2|NA
CASSPQAQREWADTQYF
TGTGCCAGCTCACCACAAGCACAGCGGGAGTGGGCAGATACGCAGTATTTT
>TRBV2|13|TRBJ1-1|TRBD1|NA
CASSRDRDTEAFF
TGTGCCAGCAGTAGGGACAGGGATACTGAAGCTTTCTTT
>TRBV18|16|TRBJ2-5|TRBD2|NA
CASSPESSGYQETQYF
TGTGCCAGCTCACCTGAGTCTAGCGGTTACCAAGAGACCCAGTACTTC
>TRBV28|16|TRBJ1-1|NA|NA
CASSLVQDSRGTEAFF
TGTGCCAGCAGTTTAGTTCAGGACTCGAGGGGCACTGAAGCTTTCTTT
>TRBV5-8|17|TRBJ2-6|NA|NA
CASSLVADSSGANVLTF
TGTGCCAGCAGCTTGGTAGCGGATAGCTCTGGGGCCAACGTCCTGACTTTC
>TRBV19|14|TRBJ2-7|NA|NA
CASSIEDGSYEQYF
TGTGCCAGTAGTATAGAGGACGGGTCCTACGAGCAGTACTTC
>TRBV6-1|13|TRBJ2-7|NA|NA
CASSEGHQYEQYF
TGTGCCAGCAGTGAAGGGCATCAGTACGAGCAGTACTTC
>TRBV5-4|15|TRBJ2-5|TRBD2|NA
CASSGLAGGQETQYF
TGTGCCAGCAGCGGGCTAGCGGGAGGGCAAGAGACCCAGTACTTC
>TRBV7-9|16|TRBJ2-7|NA|NA
CASSLSRGNRTYEQYF
TGTGCCAGCAGCCTAAGCCGGGGGAATCGGACCTACGAGCAGTACTTC
>TRBV28|16|TRBJ2-7|NA|once
CASSLWGGKALHEQYF
TGTGCCAGCAGTTTGTGGGGAGGAAAGGCGCTGCACGAGCAGTACTTC
>TRBV2|15|TRBJ1-4|TRBD1|once
CASSLDRGGDEKLFF
TGTGCCAGCAGCCTGGACAGGGGGGGTGATGAAAAACTGTTTTTT
>TRBV6-5|15|TRBJ2-1|NA|NA
CASSYSPSNRVEQFF
TGTGCCAGCAGTTACTCGCCCAGCAACAGGGTTGAGCAGTTCTTC
>TRBV7-2|12|TRBJ2-3|NA|NA
CASSFTGSTQYF
TGTGCCAGCAGCTTTACCGGGAGTACGCAGTATTTT
>TRBV6-1|14|TRBJ2-3|NA|NA
CASRYPERADTQYF
TGTGCCAGCAGGTATCCTGAGAGAGCAGATACGCAGTATTTT
>TRBV28|12|TRBJ1-1|NA|NA
CASRTMNTEAFF
TGTGCCAGCCGAACCATGAACACTGAAGCTTTCTTT
>TRBV19|13|TRBJ2-7|NA|NA
CASSTTGTYEQYF
TGTGCCAGTAGTACAACAGGGACCTACGAGCAGTACTTC
>TRBV7-3|15|TRBJ1-3|NA|NA
CASSSVGALGNTIYF
TGTGCCAGCAGCTCAGTAGGGGCTCTAGGAAACACCATATATTTT
>TRBV27|15|TRBJ2-7|NA|NA
CASSTGLHSSYEQYF
TGTGCCAGCAGCACGGGACTGCATAGCTCCTACGAGCAGTACTTC
>TRBV28|19|TRBJ2-1|TRBD2|NA
CASSLYTSGKPQNYNEQFF
TGTGCCAGCAGTTTATACACTAGCGGGAAGCCCCAAAATTACAATGAGCAGTTCTTC
>TRBV2|15|TRBJ1-2|TRBD1|NA
CASSANFQGARGYTF
TGTGCCAGCAGTGCCAATTTCCAGGGGGCGCGTGGCTACACCTTC
>TRBV18|14|TRBJ2-7|TRBD2|once
CASSPASGRAEQYF
TGTGCCAGCTCACCAGCTAGCGGGAGGGCCGAGCAGTACTTC
>TRBV5-1|16|TRBJ2-2|TRBD2|NA
CASSLAGGANTGELFF
TGCGCCAGCAGCCTAGCGGGAGGCGCGAACACCGGGGAGCTGTTTTTT
>TRBV6-5|14|TRBJ1-5|NA|NA
CASSRGHPNQPQHF
TGTGCCAGCAGCCGGGGACACCCGAATCAGCCCCAGCATTTT
>TRBV7-7|14|TRBJ2-1|TRBD2|once
CASSLAPGGNEQFF
TGTGCCAGCAGCTTAGCGCCGGGGGGCAATGAGCAGTTCTTC
>TRBV5-1|18|TRBJ2-1|TRBD2|NA
CASSLRGRGGSSGNEQFF
TGCGCCAGCAGCTTGAGGGGAAGGGGCGGGAGTTCGGGCAATGAGCAGTTCTTC
>TRBV5-4|16|TRBJ2-7|NA|NA
CASSLAPGSSSYEQYF
TGTGCCAGCAGCTTGGCACCCGGCAGTAGCTCCTACGAGCAGTACTTC
>TRBV5-1|12|TRBJ2-1|NA|NA
CASSLGVPPSFF
TGCGCCAGCAGCTTGGGCGTTCCCCCTTCGTTCTTC
>TRBV7-9|14|TRBJ1-2|TRBD1|NA
CASSLSGTGLGYTF
TGTGCCAGCAGCTTAAGCGGGACAGGGTTAGGCTACACCTTC
>TRBV5-1|14|TRBJ1-2|TRBD1|NA
CASSTAGQGGGYTF
TGCGCCAGCAGCACGGCGGGACAGGGAGGTGGCTACACCTTC
>TRBV15|16|TRBJ2-3|TRBD1|NA
CATSRGHGTGSDTQYF
TGTGCCACCAGCAGAGGGCACGGGACAGGGTCAGATACGCAGTATTTT
>TRBV5-1|12|TRBJ2-5|TRBD2|once
CARPGGRETQYF
TGCGCCAGACCGGGAGGGCGAGAGACCCAGTACTTC